This entry lists 5 T cell receptor beta chains sequenced from one sample in a study of cytomegalovirus exposure and HLA in healthy donors. The PCR was carried out with 60 Vbeta primers and 13 Jbeta primers. The repertoire was sequenced with immunoSEQ multiplex PCR; TCRdb's copy has only in-frame clones and lacks some. The sample holds about 160,000 clones; under 80% are singletons and the top ten take over 2%. Specimen: PBMCs. These receptors were collected from a female donor in good health and CMV-seronegative.

The chain employs TRBV10-3 and TRBJ2-2, with 8 bases identical to TRBD2. Trimming at V came to 9 bases and at J to 3 bases, leaving 12 bases not matched to a gene. The CDR3 consists of 16 residues. Germline CDR1 is ENHRY and CDR2 is SYGVKD. DNA of the CDR3: TGTGCCATAAAAATCCGGGGGGGCCGGGACACCGGGGAGCTGTTTTTT. It codes for CAIKIRGGRDTGELFF.

The chain combines TRBV13 with TRBJ1-1, with a weak D call TRBD1 (5 bases). The CDR3 length is 15 residues. CDR1 and CDR2 (germline): PRHDT, FYEKMQ (reference sequence). The V end was cut by 2 bases, the J end by 3 bases, with 13 bases between. The CDR3 coding sequence is TGTGCCAGCAGCTTAACAGGTCAGGGTGACACTGAAGCTTTCTTT. Translation gives CASSLTGQGDTEAFF.

This chain connects TRBV30 to TRBJ1-4; D unresolved. The CDR3 contains 13 residues. Germline CDR1 GTSNPN, CDR2 SVGIG (reference sequence). Trimming stripped 5 bases from V and 7 bases from J, with 14 bases between. The CDR3 protein is CAWGEGFGEKLFF. CDR3 DNA: TGTGCCTGGGGGGAGGGATTTGGTGAAAAACTGTTTTTT. The complete variable domain, with remaining parts taken from reference TRBV30 and TRBJ1-4, reads SQTIHQWPATLVQPVGSPLSLECTVEGTSNPNLYWYRQAAGRGLQLLFYSVGIGQISSEVPQNLSASRPQDRQFILSSKKLLLSDSGFYLCAWGEGFGEKLFFGSGTQLSVL.

This chain joins TRBV12-5 and TRBJ1-6, with D perhaps TRBD1 (6 bases). This CDR3 is built from 15 residues. Trimming stripped 7 bases from V and 4 bases from J, with 14 bases between. Germline assignment: CDR1 LGHNT and CDR2 FRNRAP. In nucleotides, the CDR3 is TGTGCTAGTGCGCCAACAGGGCCGTATAATTCACCCCTCCACTTT. Protein product: CASAPTGPYNSPLHF. The whole variable domain, filled in from reference TRBV12-5 and TRBJ1-6, reads DARVTQTPRHKVTEMGQEVTMRCQPILGHNTVFWYRQTMMQGLELLAYFRNRAPLDDSGMPKDRFSAEMPDATLATLKIQPSEPRDSAVYFCASAPTGPYNSPLHFGNGTRLTVT.

This clone appeared a single time. The CDR3 here is CASSEGPTVVSEQYF. DNA for the CDR3: TGTGCCAGCAGCGAAGGCCCTACAGTCGTAAGCGAGCAGTACTTC. The chain combines TRBV9 with TRBJ2-7; D is unresolved. The V gene's germline CDR1 is SGDLS and CDR2 YYNGEE. The ends were cut back, 3 bases at V and 6 bases at J, with 19 bases in the middle. The CDR3 contains 15 residues.